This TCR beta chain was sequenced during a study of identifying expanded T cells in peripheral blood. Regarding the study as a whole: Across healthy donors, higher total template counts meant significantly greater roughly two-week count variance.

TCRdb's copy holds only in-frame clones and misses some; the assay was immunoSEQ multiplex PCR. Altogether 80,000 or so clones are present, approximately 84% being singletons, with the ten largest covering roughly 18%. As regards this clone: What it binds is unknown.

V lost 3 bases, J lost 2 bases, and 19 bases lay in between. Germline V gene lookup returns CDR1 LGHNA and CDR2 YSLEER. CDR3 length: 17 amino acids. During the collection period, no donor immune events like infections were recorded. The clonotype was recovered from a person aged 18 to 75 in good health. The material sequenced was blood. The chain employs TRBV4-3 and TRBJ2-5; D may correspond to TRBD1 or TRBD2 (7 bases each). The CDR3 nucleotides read TGCGCCAGCAGCCACCCCAGGGGGGCTAGCGGACAAGAGACCCAGTACTTC. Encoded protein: CASSHPRGASGQETQYF.